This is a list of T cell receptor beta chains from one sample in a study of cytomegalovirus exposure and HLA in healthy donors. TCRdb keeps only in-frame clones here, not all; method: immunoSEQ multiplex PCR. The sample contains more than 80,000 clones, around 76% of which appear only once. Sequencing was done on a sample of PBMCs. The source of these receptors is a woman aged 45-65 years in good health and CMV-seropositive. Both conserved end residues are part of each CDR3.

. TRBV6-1 CASSVLRGGDSYEQYF
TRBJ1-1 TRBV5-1 CASSLESGAHTEAFF
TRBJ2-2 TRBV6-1 CASSPLGAGELFF
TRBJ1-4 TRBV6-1 CASSSGQVHEKLFF
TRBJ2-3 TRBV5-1 CASSSGLSGLTDTQYF
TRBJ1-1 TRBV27 CASRGTGGTEAFF
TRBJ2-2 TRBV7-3 CASSLGPGDTGELFF
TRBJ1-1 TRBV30 CAWSHSSVAGGIEAFF
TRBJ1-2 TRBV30 CAWSVLVDNGGYTF
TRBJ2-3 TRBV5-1 CASSGRTATDTQYF
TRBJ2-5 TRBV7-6 CASSFGPQETQYF
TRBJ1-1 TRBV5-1 CASSREGYTGTGGTEAFF
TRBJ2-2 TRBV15 CATSSGGGVINTGELFF
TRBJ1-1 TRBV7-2 CASIFPLTGNTEAFF
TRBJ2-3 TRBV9 CASSVEGGGPLDTQYF
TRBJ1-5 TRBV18 CASSIINPGTGPGQPQHF
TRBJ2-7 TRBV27 CASSSSTYSSPYF
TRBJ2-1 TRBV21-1 CASSKRDRLIYNEQFF
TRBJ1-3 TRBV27 CASSLSYASSGNTIYF
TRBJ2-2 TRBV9 CASSVGVAGAGELFF
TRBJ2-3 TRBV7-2 CASSLASGGPITDTQYF
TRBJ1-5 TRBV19 CASSIFAGVGNQPQHF
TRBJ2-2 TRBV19 CASSKTVNTGELFF
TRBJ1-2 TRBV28 CASSLSTGSFARNYGYTF
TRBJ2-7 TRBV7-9 CASSSQGVDYEQYF
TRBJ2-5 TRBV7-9 CSSSLGLDFAGDEETQYF
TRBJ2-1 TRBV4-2 CASSRIAGGYNEQFF
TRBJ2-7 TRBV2 CASSDQGTTYEQYF
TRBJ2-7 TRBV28 CASSFVDRYYEQYF
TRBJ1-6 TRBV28 CASSLWDSNNSPLHF
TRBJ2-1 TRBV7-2 CASSFTPSSYNEQFF
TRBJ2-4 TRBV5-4 CASSLEIGTVGSIQYF
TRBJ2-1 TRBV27 CASSVTGSFGNEQFF
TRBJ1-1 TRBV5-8 CASSFEGASTEAFF
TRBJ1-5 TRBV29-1 CSVTGTGPSNQPQHF
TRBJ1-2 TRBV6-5 CASSYQGNYGYTF
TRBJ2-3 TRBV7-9 CASSLRRGGPDTQYF
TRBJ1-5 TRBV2 CASSGPGQGVLGNQPQHF
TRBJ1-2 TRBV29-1 CSVGEADYGYTF
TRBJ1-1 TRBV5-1 CASSFNRGSEAFF
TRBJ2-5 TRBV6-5 CASSPPGQETQYF
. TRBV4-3 CASSQDHVQGRYEQYF
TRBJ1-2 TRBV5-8 CASSLSGPSEGYTF
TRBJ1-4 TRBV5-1 CASSPRQGKSNEKLFF
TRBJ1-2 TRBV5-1 CASSTTGTTWEGYTF
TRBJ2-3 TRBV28 CASSGAGLADTDTQYF
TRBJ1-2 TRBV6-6 CASSPTGNYGYTF
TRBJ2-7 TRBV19 CATHDRIQGEQYF
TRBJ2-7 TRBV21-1 CASSISEVSGHPSYEQYF
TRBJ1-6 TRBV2 CATNPGQGSYNSPLHF
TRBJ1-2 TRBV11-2 CASSLDMRVFF
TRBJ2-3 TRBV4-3 CASSQDWTGGEGSTDTQYF
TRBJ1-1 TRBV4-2 CASSRHRGTVTEAFF
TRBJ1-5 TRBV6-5 CASSSVVPRLGQPQHF
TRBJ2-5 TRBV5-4 CASSNFPETQYF